The 30 T cell receptor beta chains given below trace back to one sample, sequenced in a study of cytomegalovirus exposure and HLA in healthy donors. The data were produced by immunoSEQ multiplex PCR, yet TCRdb's version contains in-frame clones alone and is incomplete. The sample contains approximately 270,000 clones, around 89% of which appear only once. Material for sequencing was PBMCs. The source of these receptors is a woman under 30 in good health and CMV-seronegative.

The genes are TRBV6-4 and TRBJ2-1; D unclear. The V end was cut by 2 bases, the J end by 8 bases, with 16 bases between. The germline gives CDR1 MRHNA, CDR2 SNTAGT. The CDR3 length is 15 residues. Written as DNA, the CDR3 is TGTGCCAGCAGTGACAGCCCTAGTGAAGTGGATGAGCAGTTCTTC. This codes for CASSDSPSEVDEQFF.

The chain links TRBV15 to TRBJ1-5, with D perhaps TRBD1 (5 bases). Trimming took 0 bases from V and 4 from J, leaving 16 bases between them. CDR3 length: 17 residues. The V gene's germline CDR1 is LNHNV and CDR2 YYDKDF (reference sequence). The CDR3 protein is CATSRDRLGGGNQPQHF. The CDR3 bases are TGTGCCACCAGCAGAGACCGTCTGGGGGGGGGAAATCAGCCCCAGCATTTT.

The chain combines TRBV7-2 with TRBJ1-5, with D tentatively TRBD1 (5 bases). Trimming pared 1 base from V and 4 bases from J, leaving 8 bases between. This CDR3 is built from 14 residues. The germline V gene has CDR1 SGHTA and CDR2 FQGNSA. CDR3 residues: CASSLGQRNQPQHF. The DNA of the CDR3 is TGTGCCAGCAGCTTAGGACAGAGGAATCAGCCCCAGCATTTT.

The V call is TRBV6-6, the J call TRBJ1-2; 10 bases are a match to TRBD1. Germline values: CDR1 MNHNY, CDR2 SVGAGI (reference sequence). V shed 6 bases, J shed 8 bases, and the junction held 15 bases outside the gene matches. The length of the CDR3 is 16 residues. CDR3 region: CASSPRTRQGAGGYTF. As DNA, the CDR3 is TGTGCCAGCAGCCCTCGGACGAGACAGGGGGCGGGGGGCTACACCTTC.

The chain uses TRBV11-2 and TRBJ1-1; D is unresolved. Trimming left V 1 base short and J 4 bases short, with 16 bases between. The CDR3 consists of 16 residues. Per the germline V gene, CDR1 is SGHAT and CDR2 is FQNNGV. CDR3 sequence: CASSLALRVEGTEAFF. For the CDR3, the DNA is TGTGCCAGCAGCTTAGCCTTGCGGGTAGAAGGCACTGAAGCTTTCTTT.

The gene calls are TRBV5-4 and TRBJ1-6, with a tentative D call TRBD1 (5 bases). Germline CDR1 and CDR2: SGHNT and YYREEE (reference sequence). V gave up 5 bases and J gave up 13 bases, with 16 bases separating them. This CDR3 spans 13 amino acids. The CDR3 loop is CASSTEQVPPLHF. CDR3 bases: TGTGCCAGCAGTACTGAACAGGTTCCCCCCCTCCACTTT.

This clone was detected a few times. CDR3 protein: CASSSGNTEAFF. The CDR3 DNA reads TGTGCCAGCAGTTCGGGGAACACTGAAGCTTTCTTT. The chain recombines TRBV6-6 with TRBJ1-1; D not resolved. Germline CDR1 and CDR2: MNHNY and SVGAGI (reference sequence). CDR3 length: 12 residues. The germline V and J ends were trimmed by 4 bases and 1 base, with 4 bases remaining between them.

A single count supports this clone. The rearrangement joins TRBV10-2 to TRBJ2-7, with 11 positions matching TRBD2. The CDR3 contains 14 residues. Per the germline V gene, CDR1 is WSHSY and CDR2 is SAAADI. Germline trimming cut 7 bases from V and 4 bases from J; bases unmatched to any gene: 6. The CDR3 DNA follows: TGCGCCAGCAAGAGACTAGCGGGGTGGTACGAGCAGTACTTC. As protein: CASKRLAGWYEQYF.

The chain uses TRBV2 and TRBJ2-3; tentatively, D is TRBD2 (6 bases). Germline V gene sequence: CDR1 SNHLY, CDR2 FYNNEI. The CDR3 has 15 residues. Trimming removed 1 base at V and 2 bases at J, with 10 bases between. The DNA of the CDR3 is TGTGCCAGCAGTGAAGTGCGGGGAGACACAGATACGCAGTATTTT. Its protein product is CASSEVRGDTDTQYF.

The rearrangement links TRBV19 to TRBJ2-2; D is unresolved. The CDR3 has 13 amino acids. Germline CDR1 is LNHDA and CDR2 is SQIVND (reference sequence). V was cut by 1 base and J by 13 bases, with 13 bases left in between. The CDR3 spells CASSIGRFEVLFF. CDR3 sequence (DNA): TGTGCCAGTAGTATAGGGCGTTTCGAGGTGCTGTTTTTT.

The chain is built from TRBV2 and TRBJ1-4; 8 bases are a match to TRBD1. Germline CDR1 and CDR2: SNHLY and FYNNEI. CDR3 length: 14 amino acids. V shed 6 bases and J 8 bases; nucleotides not matched to a gene: 8. The chain's CDR3 is CASRSDRGKEKLFF. DNA for the CDR3: TGTGCCAGCAGGAGTGACAGGGGAAAGGAAAAACTGTTTTTT.

The chain recombines TRBV28 with TRBJ1-2; a weak D match, TRBD1 (5 bases). CDR3 length equals 12 residues. Trimming took off 2 bases at V and 8 bases at J, with 9 bases between the two ends. From germline, CDR1 is MDHEN and CDR2 SYDVKM. Here the CDR3 DNA reads TGTGCCAGCAGTTTAGGGCAGGGAGGCTACACCTTC. It translates to CASSLGQGGYTF.

The chain has TRBV18 and TRBJ2-3; 7 bases align to TRBD1. V lost 5 bases, J lost 3 bases, and 8 bases stayed unmatched. The germline V gene has CDR1 KGHSH and CDR2 LQKENI. The CDR3 has 15 residues. CDR3 DNA sequence: TGTGCCAGCTCAACACGACAGGGTGGAACAGATACGCAGTATTTT. Amino acids: CASSTRQGGTDTQYF.

This clone was found a few times. The chain is built from TRBV30 and TRBJ1-5, with D maybe TRBD1 (6 bases). CDR1 and CDR2 from the germline V gene are GTSNPN and SVGIG (reference sequence). The V and J ends lost 4 bases and 2 bases respectively, with 15 bases between them. CDR3 size: 15 residues. The CDR3: CAWTPGVGGNQPQHF. The CDR3 coding sequence is TGTGCCTGGACCCCAGGGGTAGGCGGCAATCAGCCCCAGCATTTT.

The chain combines TRBV19 with TRBJ1-1; TRBD1 is a possible D gene (5 bases). This CDR3 comprises 14 residues. Trimming removed 3 bases at V and 4 bases at J, with 12 bases between. The germline V gene encodes CDR1 LNHDA and CDR2 SQIVND (reference sequence). The CDR3: CASSIDSLITEAFF. The CDR3 DNA reads TGTGCCAGTAGTATTGACAGTTTAATCACTGAAGCTTTCTTT.

The V and J genes are TRBV15 and TRBJ1-5, with 7 bases lining up with TRBD1. From germline, CDR1 is LNHNV and CDR2 YYDKDF (reference sequence). The V and J ends lost 1 base and 3 bases, in that order; junction bases with no gene match: 3. The CDR3 is made up of 15 amino acids. CDR3 DNA sequence: TGTGCCACCAGCAGAGGGGACAGCCTCAATCAGCCCCAGCATTTT. This translates into CATSRGDSLNQPQHF.

The CDR3 sequence: CASSLLLGGNRHEQYF. In nucleotides, the CDR3 is TGCGCCAGCAGCCTCCTACTGGGGGGGAACAGGCACGAGCAGTACTTC. This chain uses TRBV4-1 with TRBJ2-7; 7 bases align to TRBD2. Germline CDR1 and CDR2: MGHRA and YSYEKL. V trimming: 4 bases; J trimming: 5 bases; junction bases outside the gene matches: 14. There are 16 residues in the CDR3.

The V gene is TRBV15, the J gene TRBJ2-6, with D unresolved. From germline, CDR1 is LNHNV and CDR2 YYDKDF (reference sequence). The CDR3 consists of 14 residues. Trimming pared 0 bases from V and 4 bases from J, leaving 4 bases between. The CDR3 nucleotides are TGTGCCACCAGCAGAGATCCGGGGGCCAACGTCCTGACTTTC. This gives the protein CATSRDPGANVLTF.

V is TRBV5-6 and J is TRBJ1-2; the D is unclear. V was clipped by 0 bases and J by 2 bases, with 11 bases between them. CDR3 length: 15 residues. CDR1 is SGHDT, CDR2 YYEEEE, per germline. The CDR3 loop is CASSLASSGNYGYTF. The CDR3 bases are TGTGCCAGCAGCTTGGCTTCGTCGGGAAACTATGGCTACACCTTC. Together with reference TRBV5-6 and TRBJ1-2, the CDR3 gives the full variable domain: DAGVTQSPTHLIKTRGQQVTLRCSPKSGHDTVSWYQQALGQGPQFIFQYYEEEERQRGNFPDRFSGHQFPNYSSELNVNALLLGDSALYLCASSLASSGNYGYTFGSGTRLTVV.

V is TRBV2 and J is TRBJ1-1; a possible D gene is TRBD1 (5 bases). CDR1 and CDR2 (germline): SNHLY, FYNNEI. The CDR3 has 14 residues. The germline V and J ends were trimmed by 0 bases and 6 bases, with 11 bases remaining between them. The CDR3: CASSEAGGRAEAFF. In nucleotides, the CDR3 is TGTGCCAGCAGTGAAGCGGGGGGTCGGGCTGAAGCTTTCTTT.

The gene calls are TRBV6-5 and TRBJ2-7; D not resolved. Germline CDR1 MNHEY, CDR2 SVGAGI. V was pared by 0 bases and J by 2 bases, with 11 bases between. The CDR3 runs 15 residues. CDR3 sequence reads: CASSYSPAEAYEQYV. CDR3 DNA sequence: TGTGCCAGCAGTTACTCGCCCGCGGAAGCCTACGAGCAGTACGTC.

There are a few counts of this clone. The chain uses TRBV19 and TRBJ1-6; no reliable D call. The germline V gene encodes CDR1 LNHDA and CDR2 SQIVND (reference sequence). The CDR3 sequence is 14 residues long. Trimming shortened V by 5 bases and J by 9 bases, and 14 bases separated the two germline ends. CDR3 bases: TGTGCCAGTAGTTCGGGAGGGAGGAGTTCACCCCTCCACTTT. This gives the protein CASSSGGRSSPLHF.

This clone appeared a few times. The rearrangement joins TRBV6-5 to TRBJ1-6, with 9 bases aligning to TRBD1. Trimming removed 2 bases from V and 8 bases from J; junction bases left unmatched: 4. The CDR3 loop spans 15 amino acids. Germline assignment: CDR1 MNHEY and CDR2 SVGAGI. This chain's CDR3 is CASSYRGQGDSPLHF. In DNA form, the CDR3 reads TGTGCCAGCAGTTACCGGGGACAGGGTGATTCACCCCTCCACTTT.

The V gene is TRBV5-1, the J gene TRBJ1-6; 7 bases line up with TRBD1. This CDR3 region has 14 residues. Germline trimming cut 4 bases from V and 7 bases from J; bases unmatched to any gene: 5. Per germline, CDR1 SGHRS and CDR2 YFSETQ. The CDR3: CASSLGQVNSPLHF. Here the CDR3 DNA reads TGCGCCAGCAGCCTCGGACAGGTGAATTCACCCCTCCACTTT. Full variable domain (rest looked up from reference TRBV5-1 and TRBJ1-6): KAGVTQTPRYLIKTRGQQVTLSCSPISGHRSVSWYQQTPGQGLQFLFEYFSETQRNKGNFPGRFSGRQFSNSRSEMNVSTLELGDSALYLCASSLGQVNSPLHFGNGTRLTVT.

The chain employs TRBV5-4 and TRBJ2-1, with TRBD2 matching 13 bases. The CDR3 sequence is 16 residues long. Germline CDR1 and CDR2: SGHNT and YYREEE (reference sequence). The V gene end was trimmed by 4 bases and the J gene end by 8 bases; junction bases not matched to a gene: 9. The CDR3 nucleotides are TGTGCCAGCAGCCCATTTACTAGCGGGGGGGCCGATGAGCAGTTCTTC. It is translated as CASSPFTSGGADEQFF.

The rearrangement uses TRBV6-1 and TRBJ1-2, with D uncertain. Germline assignment: CDR1 MNHNS and CDR2 SASEGT. V gave up 3 bases and J gave up 10 bases, with 18 bases separating them. The CDR3 length is 14 residues. The CDR3 DNA follows: TGTGCCAGCAGTGAGCTGCGGAGTTCGAGCGCCTACACCTTC. This translates into CASSELRSSSAYTF.

The rearrangement links TRBV7-6 to TRBJ1-5, with D possibly being TRBD1 (5 bases). The germline CDR1 and CDR2 sequences are SGHVS and FNYEAQ. The CDR3 totals 13 residues. V was pared by 0 bases and J by 6 bases, with 6 bases between. CDR3 sequence (DNA): TGTGCCAGCAGCTTAGCGGGGGGTCAGCCCCAGCATTTT. Its translation is CASSLAGGQPQHF.

The chain couples TRBV5-1 to TRBJ1-4; 7 bases are a match to TRBD1. The CDR3 totals 15 residues. Germline V gene data show CDR1 as SGHRS and CDR2 as YFSETQ. J lost 3 bases, V lost 2 bases, and 4 bases had no gene match. CDR3 in DNA: TGCGCCAGCAGCTTCGACAGGGATTCTAATGAAAAACTGTTTTTT. Translation: CASSFDRDSNEKLFF.

The genes are TRBV19 and TRBJ2-7; TRBD1 might be the D (6 bases). Germline CDR1 LNHDA, CDR2 SQIVND (reference sequence). CDR3 length equals 14 residues. V was clipped by 5 bases and J by 0 bases, with 11 bases between them. The CDR3 reads CASSVTGSSYEQYF. CDR3 sequence (DNA): TGTGCCAGTAGTGTGACAGGAAGCTCCTACGAGCAGTACTTC.

The chain employs TRBV9 and TRBJ2-2; D may be TRBD1 (5 bases). V was cut by 3 bases and J by 5 bases, with 8 bases left in between. The CDR3 runs 13 residues. CDR1 and CDR2 from the germline V gene are SGDLS and YYNGEE. The CDR3 reads CASSAGYTGELFF. CDR3 DNA sequence: TGTGCCAGCAGCGCAGGGTATACCGGGGAGCTGTTTTTT.